Presented here are 9 T cell receptor beta chains from one specimen sequenced in a study of blood T cell repertoires in COVID-19. Sequenced by immunoSEQ multiplex PCR; TCRdb stores in-frame clones only, minus some. The sample gives 150,000 to 200,000 clones, 80% to 90% of which show up once; about 8% is in the top ten. Sequencing was done on a sample of PBMCs or T cells enriched from blood (not recorded which). All receptors derive from a woman in her forties or fifties who had recovered from COVID-19.

This chain connects TRBV19 to TRBJ1-2; maybe TRBD1 (6 bases). V shed 6 bases and J shed 4 bases, with 21 bases lying between them. In germline, CDR1 is LNHDA, CDR2 SQIVND (reference sequence). This CDR3 comprises 16 residues. The CDR3 bases are TGTGCCAGTAGCCTACTACTTACAGGGCCAATCTATGGCTACACCTTC. Translating it yields CASSLLLTGPIYGYTF. The whole variable domain, remainder taken from reference TRBV19 and TRBJ1-2, is DGGITQSPKYLFRKEGQNVTLSCEQNLNHDAMYWYRQDPGQGLRLIYYSQIVNDFQKGDIAEGYSVSREKKESFPLTVTSAQKNPTAFYLCASSLLLTGPIYGYTFGSGTRLTVV.

The J gene is TRBJ1-6, the V gene TRBV6-1, with a tentative D call TRBD1 (6 bases). The CDR3 has 15 residues. Germline CDR1 reads MNHNS; CDR2 reads SASEGT. Trimming cost V 2 bases and J 9 bases, with 14 bases left between them. The CDR3 DNA follows: TGTGCCAGCAGTGAAACACCAGGGGCAAGTTCACCCCTCCACTTT. Its protein is CASSETPGASSPLHF.

The chain combines TRBV19 with TRBJ1-1; D not resolved. V was cut by 5 bases and J by 2 bases, with 6 bases left in between. The CDR3 is made up of 12 amino acids. Germline values: CDR1 LNHDA, CDR2 SQIVND (reference sequence). CDR3 loop: CASSERNTEAFF. In nucleotides, the CDR3 is TGTGCCAGTAGTGAGAGAAACACTGAAGCTTTCTTT.

CDR3 protein: CASRRDRVGETQYF. CDR3 DNA: TGTGCCAGCAGAAGAGACAGGGTGGGGGAGACCCAGTACTTC. The V call is TRBV11-2, the J call TRBJ2-5, with 7 bases lining up with TRBD1. CDR3 length: 14 residues. The V segment lost 6 bases and the J segment 5 bases; nucleotides outside the gene matches: 9. The germline V gene encodes CDR1 SGHAT and CDR2 FQNNGV.

This clone was counted only a few times. This rearrangement joins TRBV9 to TRBJ2-1, with a possible D match to TRBD2 (7 bases). The CDR3 is 18 residues long. CDR1 and CDR2 from the germline V gene are SGDLS and YYNGEE. V was clipped by 2 bases and J by 5 bases, with 23 bases between them. The chain's CDR3 is CASSVGPGGAGAHNEQFF. As DNA, the CDR3 is TGTGCCAGCAGCGTGGGGCCTGGGGGCGCGGGGGCTCACAATGAGCAGTTCTTC.

The chain combines TRBV4-3 with TRBJ1-1; D is unclear. The germline V and J ends were trimmed by 3 bases and 7 bases, with 18 bases remaining between them. CDR1 is LGHNA and CDR2 is YSLEER in the germline V gene. The CDR3 consists of 15 residues. CDR3 nucleotide sequence: TGCGCCAGCAGCCACTCCCCCGTGGGGAGCCTTGAAGCTTTCTTT. It encodes CASSHSPVGSLEAFF.

The V and J genes are TRBV5-6 and TRBJ2-2, with a possible D match to TRBD1 (6 bases). V dropped 3 bases and J dropped 7 bases, with 19 bases sitting between them. CDR1 is SGHDT and CDR2 is YYEEEE in the germline V gene. There are 16 residues in the CDR3. CDR3 nucleotides: TGTGCCAGCAGCTCGAACTTCCCATGGGGGCACGGGGAGCTGTTTTTT. This codes for CASSSNFPWGHGELFF.

The chain carries TRBV18 and TRBJ1-1, with 7 bases aligning to TRBD1. This CDR3 has 15 amino acids. CDR1 KGHSH and CDR2 LQKENI come from the germline V gene. V shed 6 bases, J shed 1 base, and the junction held 8 bases outside the gene matches. In DNA, the CDR3 is TGTGCCAGCTCGGGACAGCCTCCACCGAACACTGAAGCTTTCTTT. Translating gives CASSGQPPPNTEAFF.

This clone has a single count. This chain links TRBV11-2 with TRBJ2-3; D is uncertain. CDR3 size: 13 residues. Germline loops: CDR1 SGHAT, CDR2 FQNNGV. Deletions cut 1 base from V and 3 bases from J, with 5 bases between. This chain's CDR3 is CASSLAGTDTQYF. DNA of the CDR3: TGTGCCAGCAGCTTAGCGGGTACAGATACGCAGTATTTT.